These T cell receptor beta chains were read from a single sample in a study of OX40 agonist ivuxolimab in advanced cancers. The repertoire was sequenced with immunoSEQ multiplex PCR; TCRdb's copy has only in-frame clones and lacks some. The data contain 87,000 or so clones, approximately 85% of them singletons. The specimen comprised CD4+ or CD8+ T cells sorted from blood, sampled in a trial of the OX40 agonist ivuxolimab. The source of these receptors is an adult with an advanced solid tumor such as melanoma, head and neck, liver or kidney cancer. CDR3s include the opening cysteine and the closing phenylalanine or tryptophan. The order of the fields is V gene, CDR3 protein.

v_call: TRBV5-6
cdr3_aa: CASSEGPLGPGTQYF

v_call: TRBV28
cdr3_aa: CASSELSRRTTGELFF

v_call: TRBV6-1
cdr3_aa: CASTTKGGSAYEQYF

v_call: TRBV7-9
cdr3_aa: CASSLAGFGRGPDTQYF

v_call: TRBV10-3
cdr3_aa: CATGTGSTDTQYF

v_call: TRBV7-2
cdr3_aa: CASSLLLAGPGELFF

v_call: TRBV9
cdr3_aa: CASSVDTSENTGELFF

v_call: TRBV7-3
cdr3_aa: CASSSDKAGEAGELFF

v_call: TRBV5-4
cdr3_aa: CASSQISEGNRYGYTF

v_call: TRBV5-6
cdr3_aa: CASSLEQSPYEQYF

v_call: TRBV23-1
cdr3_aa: CASSQKSTSYEQYF

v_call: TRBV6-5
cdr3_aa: CASSYSSGDEQYF

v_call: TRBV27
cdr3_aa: CASRIAGGGYTDTQYF

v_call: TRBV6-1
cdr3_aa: CASSVSYEQYF

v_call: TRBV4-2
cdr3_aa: CASSQDRGSGANVLTF

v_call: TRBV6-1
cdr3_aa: CASSEGDRYYGYTF

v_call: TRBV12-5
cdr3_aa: CASGKGRPSGANVLTF

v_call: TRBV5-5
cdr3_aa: CASSLQGYEQFF